Below are 27 T cell receptor beta chains sequenced from a single sample in a study of cytomegalovirus exposure and HLA in healthy donors. Amplification used 60 Vbeta primers and 13 Jbeta primers. Clones were read by immunoSEQ multiplex PCR, and TCRdb kept only the in-frame ones, dropping some. Of over 200,000 clones listed, approximately 90% were seen once; the top ten hold around 1%. The specimen was PBMCs. The origin of the receptors is a young woman in good health and CMV-seronegative.

The chain recombines TRBV19 with TRBJ2-1; 7 positions match TRBD2. V lost 4 bases, J lost 3 bases, and 6 bases stayed unmatched. The CDR3 loop spans 15 amino acids. Germline V gene lookup returns CDR1 LNHDA and CDR2 SQIVND (reference sequence). This CDR3 reads CASSTRTSNYNEQFF. The CDR3 region has the DNA TGTGCCAGTAGTACCCGGACTAGTAACTACAATGAGCAGTTCTTC.

This clone was seen only once. V and J are TRBV5-1 and TRBJ2-5; unclear D gene. This CDR3 region has 18 residues. Germline V gene sequence: CDR1 SGHRS, CDR2 YFSETQ. V shed 0 bases and J shed 5 bases, with 23 bases lying between them. CDR3 protein: CASSLAFGTNPAGETQYF. DNA of the CDR3: TGCGCCAGCAGCTTGGCATTTGGTACCAACCCCGCCGGGGAGACCCAGTACTTC.

The chain couples TRBV10-3 to TRBJ1-2; D is unresolved. Germline loops: CDR1 ENHRY, CDR2 SYGVKD. This CDR3 is 15 amino acids long. Between the trimmed V and J ends, which lost 3 bases and 2 bases, there was a span of 13 bases. Written as DNA, the CDR3 is TGTGCCATCAGTGACAGGTCGAGACAAAACTATGGCTACACCTTC. It is translated as CAISDRSRQNYGYTF.

V usage is TRBV5-1 and J usage is TRBJ2-7; D is unresolved. The V and J ends lost 4 bases and 4 bases respectively, with 9 bases between them. There are 12 residues in the CDR3. In germline, CDR1 is SGHRS, CDR2 YFSETQ. CDR3 nucleotide sequence: TGCGCCAGCAGCAACCCAGATTACGAGCAGTACTTC. Translated, it gives CASSNPDYEQYF.

J is TRBJ1-3 and V is TRBV11-2, with D possibly being TRBD1 (5 bases). Looked up from germline, CDR1 is SGHAT and CDR2 is FQNNGV. V lost 3 bases and J 0 bases, leaving 9 bases between the germline ends. This CDR3 comprises 15 residues. The CDR3 DNA reads as TGTGCCAGCAGCTTTCGACAGACCTCTGGAAACACCATATATTTT. Residues: CASSFRQTSGNTIYF.

The V and J genes are TRBV2 and TRBJ1-1, with a tentative D call TRBD1 (5 bases). Germline lookup yields CDR1 SNHLY and CDR2 FYNNEI. The CDR3 contains 15 residues. V gave up 1 base and J gave up 3 bases, with 12 bases separating them. CDR3 residues: CASSEGPAGYTEAFF. The CDR3 DNA reads TGTGCCAGCAGTGAAGGCCCGGCAGGGTACACTGAAGCTTTCTTT.

This clone appeared once. The J gene is TRBJ2-5, the V gene TRBV7-2, with no clear D. Germline V gene lookup returns CDR1 SGHTA and CDR2 FQGNSA. This CDR3 contains 12 residues. V was clipped by 0 bases and J by 4 bases, with 3 bases between them. CDR3 nucleotides: TGTGCCAGCAGCTTAGCGCGAGAGACCCAGTACTTC. It encodes CASSLARETQYF.

The rearrangement links TRBV12-5 to TRBJ2-7, with 9 bases identical to TRBD1. CDR1 LGHNT and CDR2 FRNRAP come from the germline V gene. This CDR3 spans 19 amino acids. The V segment lost 1 base and the J segment 6 bases; nucleotides outside the gene matches: 19. The CDR3, as DNA: TGTGCTAGTGGTTTGGGGCCTCACTTTCCGGGACAGGGTCAGTGCGAGCAGTACTTC. This codes for CASGLGPHFPGQGQCEQYF.

The gene calls are TRBV7-2 and TRBJ2-7, with D possibly being TRBD1 (5 bases). CDR3 length: 16 amino acids. In germline, CDR1 is SGHTA, CDR2 FQGNSA. V gave up 2 bases and J gave up 0 bases, with 14 bases separating them. CDR3 in DNA: TGTGCCAGCAGCTTATTCGGGCAGGGAATCTCCTACGAGCAGTACTTC. It is translated as CASSLFGQGISYEQYF.

CDR3: CASSQDSAYEQYF. DNA for the CDR3: TGCGCCAGCAGCCAAGATTCGGCCTACGAGCAGTACTTC. The gene calls are TRBV4-3 and TRBJ2-7; unclear D gene. This CDR3 is 13 amino acids long. CDR1 and CDR2 from the germline V gene are LGHNA and YSLEER. V lost 0 bases, J lost 2 bases, and 5 bases lay in between.

This CDR3 is CASSLGLRIETQYF. CDR3 in DNA: TGTGCCAGCAGCCTGGGACTACGGATTGAGACCCAGTACTTC. This chain links TRBV13 with TRBJ2-5, with 7 bases identical to TRBD2. CDR1 is PRHDT, CDR2 FYEKMQ, per germline (reference sequence). V was pared by 5 bases and J by 5 bases, with 8 bases of the junction left unmatched. The CDR3 is 14 amino acids.

This clone is a singleton in its sample. This chain joins TRBV25-1 and TRBJ2-5; the match to TRBD2 covers 9 bases. CDR3 length: 14 residues. Germline CDR1 reads MGHDK; CDR2 reads SYGVNS. Germline trimming cut 6 bases from V and 1 base from J; bases unmatched to any gene: 3. The CDR3 region is CASRTSGRQETQYF. Written as DNA, the CDR3 is TGTGCCAGCAGGACTAGCGGACGCCAAGAGACCCAGTACTTC.

This clone came up once. This rearrangement joins TRBV28 to TRBJ1-2; 7 nucleotides align to TRBD1. V lost 3 bases to trimming and J lost 6 bases; unmatched junction nucleotides: 10. Germline loops: CDR1 MDHEN, CDR2 SYDVKM. The CDR3 covers 15 residues. The CDR3 region is CASSFDVTGEDGYTF. CDR3 nucleotide sequence: TGTGCCAGCAGTTTCGACGTCACAGGGGAGGATGGCTACACCTTC.

This chain uses TRBV11-2 with TRBJ2-4, with D perhaps TRBD1 (5 bases). Germline CDR1 SGHAT, CDR2 FQNNGV. The CDR3 runs to 13 residues. Trimming left V 0 bases short and J 9 bases short, with 9 bases between. As DNA, the CDR3 is TGTGCCAGCAGCTTAGATCGACAGTCCATTCAGTACTTC. Translated: CASSLDRQSIQYF. The full variable domain, its missing parts supplied by reference TRBV11-2 and TRBJ2-4, is EAGVAQSPRYKIIEKRQSVAFWCNPISGHATLYWYQQILGQGPKLLIQFQNNGVVDDSQLPKDRFSAERLKGVDSTLKIQPAKLEDSAVYLCASSLDRQSIQYFGAGTRLSVL.

This clone was observed a handful of times. V gene TRBV9 combines with J gene TRBJ1-3; D unclear. V was pared by 0 bases and J by 0 bases, with 7 bases between. CDR3 size: 15 residues. From germline, CDR1 is SGDLS and CDR2 YYNGEE. In DNA form, the CDR3 reads TGTGCCAGCAGCGTAGCAACCGGCTCTGGAAACACCATATATTTT. Its translation: CASSVATGSGNTIYF.

This clone has only one observation. It is unclear where the CDR3 begins or ends on the DNA, so no DNA is shown, and the CDR3 is as TCRdb lists it. This rearrangement joins TRBV7-9 to TRBJ1-2; no check of the table's D call, TRBD1, against the DNA was made. Germline assignment: CDR1 SEHNR and CDR2 FQNEAQ (reference sequence). 12 amino acids form the CDR3, both terminal residues included. CDR3 region: CSSSPDVPGYTF.

V gene TRBV9 combines with J gene TRBJ2-1; 8 nucleotides align to TRBD2. V lost 2 bases, J lost 7 bases, and 5 bases stayed unmatched. Germline loops: CDR1 SGDLS, CDR2 YYNGEE. The CDR3 has 14 amino acids. The CDR3 loop reads CASSVSGRWNEQFF. CDR3 in DNA: TGTGCCAGCAGCGTCAGCGGGAGATGGAATGAGCAGTTCTTC.

The rearrangement joins TRBV5-1 to TRBJ1-2; 11 positions agree with TRBD1. V lost 4 bases, J lost 3 bases, and 5 bases stayed unmatched. This CDR3 is built from 15 residues. CDR1 is SGHRS, CDR2 YFSETQ, per germline. The CDR3 region is CASSDPGQGDYGYTF. For the CDR3, the DNA is TGCGCCAGCAGCGATCCGGGACAGGGGGACTATGGCTACACCTTC.

The rearrangement links TRBV2 to TRBJ1-6; 11 positions agree with TRBD1. Looked up from germline, CDR1 is SNHLY and CDR2 is FYNNEI. The CDR3 runs 15 residues. V was pared by 5 bases and J by 12 bases, with 9 bases of the junction left unmatched. This CDR3 reads CASSPPPGTGGPLHF. In DNA, the CDR3 is TGTGCCAGCAGTCCACCCCCCGGGACAGGGGGACCCCTCCACTTT.

This clone was recorded only once. The chain couples TRBV5-1 to TRBJ2-5; D gene unclear. Trimming pared 0 bases from V and 5 bases from J, leaving 8 bases between. The CDR3 consists of 13 residues. Germline loops: CDR1 SGHRS, CDR2 YFSETQ. Written as DNA, the CDR3 is TGCGCCAGCAGCTTGGTTTACCGGGAGACCCAGTACTTC. Protein product: CASSLVYRETQYF.

Comment on this clone: Germline and junction disagree at one end, which may indicate a read error. The rearrangement links TRBV6-6 to TRBJ1-1; 9 bases agree with TRBD1. CDR3 length: 15 amino acids. Germline V gene lookup returns CDR1 MNHNY and CDR2 SVGAGI (reference sequence). The CDR3 coding sequence is TGTGCCAGTTGGAAGACCGGGACAGGGAACTCTGAAGCTTTCTTT. It specifies CASWKTGTGNSEAFF.

The rearrangement uses TRBV7-6 and TRBJ2-5; tentative D call: TRBD2 (5 bases). The V end lost 2 bases, the J end lost 7 bases, and 14 bases lay between the germline ends. The CDR3 has 14 residues. CDR1 and CDR2 (germline): SGHVS, FNYEAQ. Here the CDR3 reads CASSLHVEEATQYF. The CDR3 region has the DNA TGTGCCAGCAGCTTACACGTGGAGGAAGCGACCCAGTACTTC.

This clone was detected once. The chain employs TRBV6-4 and TRBJ1-2; possible D gene TRBD1, 6 bases. The germline V and J ends were trimmed by 7 bases and 6 bases, with 15 bases remaining between them. The length of the CDR3 is 13 residues. Per the germline V gene, CDR1 is MRHNA and CDR2 is SNTAGT. CDR3 sequence: CASKGGGLDGYTF. The CDR3 nucleotides are TGTGCCAGCAAGGGGGGGGGTCTGGATGGCTACACCTTC.

The chain carries TRBV30 and TRBJ2-1; 8 bases are a match to TRBD2. V shed 3 bases, J shed 4 bases, and the junction held 5 bases outside the gene matches. Germline V gene sequence: CDR1 GTSNPN, CDR2 SVGIG (reference sequence). The CDR3 is 14 residues long. The CDR3 DNA reads TGTGCCTGGAGCAAGCGGGAGACTTACAATGAGCAGTTCTTC. Translation gives CAWSKRETYNEQFF.

Of note for this clone: Different DNA sequences within this sample yield the same CDR3. The V gene is TRBV18, the J gene TRBJ2-7; TRBD1 agrees at 10 bases. Germline lookup yields CDR1 KGHSH and CDR2 LQKENI. V trimming: 2 bases; J trimming: 4 bases; junction bases outside the gene matches: 5. The CDR3 is 15 amino acids. The CDR3 is CASSPGTGVTYEQYF. The CDR3 coding sequence is TGTGCCAGCTCACCAGGGACAGGGGTGACTTACGAGCAGTACTTC. The variable domain in full, completed from reference TRBV18 and TRBJ2-7, reads NAGVMQNPRHLVRRRGQEARLRCSPMKGHSHVYWYRQLPEEGLKFMVYLQKENIIDESGMPKERFSAEFPKEGPSILRIQQVVRGDSAAYFCASSPGTGVTYEQYFGPGTRLTVT.

The chain uses TRBV4-3 and TRBJ2-1, with 9 positions matching TRBD2. This CDR3 contains 17 residues. The J segment lost 4 bases and the V segment lost 0 bases, leaving 7 bases of the junction unmatched. The germline V gene encodes CDR1 LGHNA and CDR2 YSLEER. CDR3: CASSQDLRLAEYNEQFF. The CDR3 DNA follows: TGCGCCAGCAGCCAAGATCTCCGACTAGCGGAATACAATGAGCAGTTCTTC.

The chain combines TRBV6-5 with TRBJ2-1, with TRBD1 matching 10 bases. With V trimmed by 6 bases and J by 8 bases, 10 bases remained unmatched. The CDR3 sequence is 15 residues long. In germline, CDR1 is MNHEY, CDR2 SVGAGI. The CDR3, as DNA: TGTGCCAGCAGGGTGGGACAGGGGCGAATACATGAGCAGTTCTTC. Translation gives CASRVGQGRIHEQFF.